This T cell receptor beta chain is from a study of CD8+CD57+ T cells in acquired aplastic anemia (dated by TCRdb to the late 2010s). Describing the broader study: Extracted DNA from sorted CD4+ and CD8+ cells averaged 3.2 ug, ranging from roughly 0.19 to 27.4 ug. CD8+CD57+ expansion was defined as a frequency above the mean frequency observed in healthy subjects.

The patients picked for sequencing were ones in whom flow cytometry had shown an expansion of CD8+CD57+ cells. Every patient had a diagnosis of severe acquired aplastic anemia based on International Study of Aplastic Anemia and Agranulocytosis and Camitta criteria. No patient had received any therapy when blood was sampled. In this study, sorted CD4+ and CD8+ T cells from the blood of healthy subjects and of severe aplastic anemia patients had their TCR repertoires deep-sequenced. Patients were enrolled under clinicaltrials.gov protocols 00001620, 01623167, 00001397, 00071045, 00081523 and 00961064 in the USA. Ficoll-Paque density gradient centrifugation was used to isolate peripheral blood mononuclear cells. Before DNA extraction, CD4+ and CD8+ T cells were sorted with FACS or magnetic beads. Trimming removed 5 bases from V and 0 bases from J, leaving 17 bases between the germline ends. The cysteine opens and the phenylalanine closes a CDR3 of 16 amino acids. Only the CDR3 DNA is retained, 48 bases long and in frame from the first base. The germline V gene encodes CDR1 DFQATT and CDR2 SNEGSKA (reference sequence).

This clonotype was observed at least ten times. Its antigen remains undetermined. The input lacks base qualities; no much larger clone sits a single base away. Overall study outcomes, separate from this receptor: Roughly 29 CD8+ CDR3 sequences were shared between patients and controls but appeared highly expressed in patients and within their immunodominant clones. No significant difference in CD8+ Simpson's diversity was found between patients and healthy controls (P=0.060).

TCR beta VDJ combination and CDR3 sequence profiling used genomic DNA as the template. TCR repertoire sequencing was run on an Illumina HiSeq 2000. On the study's bioinformatics: TRBV/TRBJ rearrangement plots, CDR3 size and DJ length profiles, and Simpson's diversity index were used to evaluate the repertoires. The immunodominant clone was defined as the most abundant DNA sequence in deep sequencing data. CDR3 amino acid sequences were screened for sharing across subjects and compared with published repertoires and the VDJdb database. TCRdb itself trimmed the public reads at Q25 with fastp, ran MiXCR and retained productive beta chains. A single entry per CDR3 protein holds the most common genes and DNA from its merged rows. The V and J calls shown here were made by TCRdb, not taken from the authors' results. In this sample the table shows 160,000 or so distinct CDR3 sequences, around 48% of which occur a single time. Roughly 3.1% of the sample is taken by the ten largest.

The sample was sorted CD4+, CD8+, or CD8+CD57+ T cells (not recorded which) from PBMCs. The receptor was isolated from a human donor with aplastic anemia. This sequence uses TRBV20-1 and TRBJ2-1, with no confident D gene call. The CDR3 sequence is CSASDTPTPSYNEQFF. The DNA sequence is TGCAGTGCTTCCGACACCCCCACGCCCTCCTACAATGAGCAGTTCTTC.